The TCR beta chain described here comes from a study of blood T cell repertoires in COVID-19. Study context: Nucleic acid was either cDNA or gDNA, and it came from T cells, B-cell-depleted T cells, or PBMCs.

CDR1 and CDR2 (germline): SGHRS, YFSETQ. This CDR3 has 15 residues. V lost 0 bases and J 0 bases, leaving 8 bases between the germline ends. In the authors' workflow: Amplifying reference gene primers gave estimates of nucleated cell counts. Sequenced by immunoSEQ multiplex PCR; TCRdb stores in-frame clones only, minus some. The V and J calls and clone size are taken from that table; D and trimming were inferred from the DNA. The data contain about 150,000 clones, around nine tenths of them seen just once; the ten biggest clones take up approximately 2.1%. This chain uses TRBV5-1 with TRBJ2-3; D gene ambiguous. Sequencing was carried out using peripheral blood. The clonotype comes from a man aged 50 or older who had recovered from COVID-19. The CDR3 loop reads CASSLEARSTDTQYF. DNA of the CDR3: TGCGCCAGCAGCTTGGAGGCTAGAAGCACAGATACGCAGTATTTT. Variable domain in full (rest from reference TRBV5-1 and TRBJ2-3): KAGVTQTPRYLIKTRGQQVTLSCSPISGHRSVSWYQQTPGQGLQFLFEYFSETQRNKGNFPGRFSGRQFSNSRSEMNVSTLELGDSALYLCASSLEARSTDTQYFGPGTRLTVL.